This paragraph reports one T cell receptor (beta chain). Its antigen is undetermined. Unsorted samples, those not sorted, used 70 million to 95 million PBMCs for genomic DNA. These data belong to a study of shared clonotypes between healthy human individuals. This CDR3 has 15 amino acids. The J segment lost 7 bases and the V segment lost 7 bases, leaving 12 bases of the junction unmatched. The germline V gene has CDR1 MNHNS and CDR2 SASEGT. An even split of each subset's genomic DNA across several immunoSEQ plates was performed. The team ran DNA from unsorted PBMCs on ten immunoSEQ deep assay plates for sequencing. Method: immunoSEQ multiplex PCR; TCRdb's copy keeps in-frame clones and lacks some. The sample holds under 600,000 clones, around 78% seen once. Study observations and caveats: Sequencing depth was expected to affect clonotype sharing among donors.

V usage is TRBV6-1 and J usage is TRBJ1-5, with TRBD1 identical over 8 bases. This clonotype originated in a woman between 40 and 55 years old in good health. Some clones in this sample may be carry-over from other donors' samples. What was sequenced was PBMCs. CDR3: CASTQKGTGEQPQHF. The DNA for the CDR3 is TGTGCCAGCACACAAAAAGGGACAGGTGAACAGCCCCAGCATTTT.